The 27 T cell receptor beta chains listed next were all sequenced from one sample in a study of blood T cells in healthy people across ages. A sample-barcoded 5' primer and a J-beta primer mix were used in a second PCR of roughly 6 to 11 cycles. Each CDR3 protein is one row after TCRdb ran MiXCR on the 5' RACE reads. Counted here are 1.2 million to 1.5 million distinct CDR3 sequences, roughly 64% occurring once; the ten biggest clones make up 6.5% to 8.5%. The sequenced material came from blood. These receptors all stem from a man aged 18 to 30 in good health.

As DNA, the CDR3 is TGTGCCAGCAGCTCCTGGGGGCACTCCTACGAGCAGTACTTC. Its protein product is CASSSWGHSYEQYF. This chain uses TRBV7-9 with TRBJ2-7; a possible D gene is TRBD1 (6 bases). V dropped 4 bases and J dropped 0 bases, with 10 bases sitting between them. Germline CDR1 SEHNR, CDR2 FQNEAQ (reference sequence). The CDR3 has 14 residues.

This clonotype has just one count. The junction differs from germline at one of its ends, possibly a read error. V is TRBV6-2 or TRBV6-3 and J is TRBJ2-5; tentative D call: TRBD1 (5 bases). This CDR3 is 17 amino acids long. The germline V gene encodes CDR1 MNHEY and CDR2 SVGEGT. The CDR3 is CASSHSFGATVEETQYF. In DNA, the CDR3 is TGTGCCAGCAGTCACTCTTTTGGGGCGACGGTTGAAGAGACCCAGTACTTC.

This chain connects TRBV6-1 to TRBJ2-1; 12 nucleotides agree with TRBD1. V lost 10 bases, J lost 1 base, and 5 bases stayed unmatched. This CDR3 is built from 15 residues. CDR1 is MNHNS, CDR2 SASEGT, per germline. CDR3 amino acids: CATGTGGMSYNEQFF. The CDR3 region has the DNA TGTGCCACCGGGACAGGGGGCATGTCCTACAATGAGCAGTTCTTC.

This rearrangement joins TRBV4-3 to TRBJ1-2; a possible D gene is TRBD1 (6 bases). The V end was cut by 1 base, the J end by 9 bases, with 12 bases between. This CDR3 is built from 13 residues. The V gene's germline CDR1 is LGHNA and CDR2 YSLEER. CDR3 loop: CASSQGLQGRYTF. In nucleotides, the CDR3 is TGCGCCAGCAGCCAAGGTTTACAGGGCCGCTACACCTTC.

The chain has TRBV6-1 and TRBJ2-1; D gene uncertain. Germline-derived CDR1 and CDR2 are MNHNS and SASEGT. There are 13 residues in the CDR3. V shed 3 bases and J shed 2 bases, with 5 bases lying between them. The CDR3 DNA reads TGTGCCAGCAGTGATTTTCCCTACAATGAGCAGTTCTTC. Translating it yields CASSDFPYNEQFF.

The gene calls are TRBV6-6 and TRBJ1-1; 7 nucleotides match TRBD1. This CDR3 has 16 residues. Trimming took 2 bases from V and 4 from J; bases not matched to a gene: 10. Germline V gives CDR1 MNHNY, CDR2 SVGAGI (reference sequence). CDR3 residues: CASSYTETGSGTEAFF. In nucleotides, the CDR3 is TGTGCCAGCAGTTACACAGAGACAGGGAGCGGCACTGAAGCTTTCTTT.

The CDR3, as DNA: TGTGCCAGCAGCCAAGAATTGAATTTTAGATATGGCTACACCTTC. Its translation: CASSQELNFRYGYTF. The chain links TRBV3-1 to TRBJ1-2; D unresolved. V was cut by 0 bases and J by 5 bases, with 13 bases left in between. Germline CDR1 LGHDT, CDR2 YNNKEL (reference sequence). The CDR3 has 15 amino acids. The whole variable domain, filled in from reference TRBV3-1 and TRBJ1-2, reads DTAVSQTPKYLVTQMGNDKSIKCEQNLGHDTMYWYKQDSKKFLKIMFSYNNKELIINETVPNRFSPKSPDKAHLNLHINSLELGDSAVYFCASSQELNFRYGYTFGSGTRLTVV.

This sequence joins TRBV27 and TRBJ2-1; 8 nucleotides match TRBD1. This CDR3 region has 12 residues. The trim removed 3 bases at V and 12 bases at J, leaving 4 bases unmatched. Germline V gene sequence: CDR1 MNHEY, CDR2 SMNVEV (reference sequence). CDR3 coding DNA: TGTGCCAGCAGTTTTATAGGGACAGGGCAGTTCTTC. Amino acids: CASSFIGTGQFF.

V is TRBV5-1 and J is TRBJ1-1; a possible D gene is TRBD1 (6 bases). The germline V gene encodes CDR1 SGHRS and CDR2 YFSETQ. The V and J ends lost 4 bases and 1 base respectively, with 14 bases between them. The length of the CDR3 is 15 residues. CDR3 bases: TGCGCCAGCAGCGCCGTGATCAGGGGGAACACTGAAGCTTTCTTT. Encoded protein: CASSAVIRGNTEAFF.

This chain connects TRBV20-1 to TRBJ2-5; the D gene could be TRBD1 or TRBD2 (5 bases each). This CDR3 region has 13 residues. Trimming cost V 6 bases and J 5 bases, with 16 bases left between them. Germline lookup yields CDR1 DFQATT and CDR2 SNEGSKA (reference sequence). CDR3: CSARGAIGETQYF. The CDR3 coding sequence is TGCAGTGCCCGAGGGGCTATTGGCGAGACCCAGTACTTC.

The chain couples TRBV29-1 to TRBJ2-7; D perhaps matches TRBD1 (5 bases). V lost 6 bases and J 2 bases, leaving 20 bases between the germline ends. CDR1 and CDR2 from the germline V gene are SQVTM and ANQGSEA. The CDR3 is 15 amino acids. CDR3 protein: CSVAPSGAGPYEQYF. The CDR3 DNA follows: TGCAGCGTGGCCCCTTCTGGGGCAGGGCCCTACGAGCAGTACTTC.

The chain uses TRBV4-1 and TRBJ1-1; D is possibly TRBD1 (5 bases). The CDR3 totals 15 residues. Germline V gene sequence: CDR1 MGHRA, CDR2 YSYEKL. V lost 3 bases to trimming and J lost 4 bases, with 15 bases between them. The CDR3 spells CASSHTGSEGTEAFF. CDR3 DNA sequence: TGCGCCAGCAGCCACACAGGTTCAGAAGGCACTGAAGCTTTCTTT.

This sequence joins TRBV20-1 and TRBJ1-4; TRBD1 is a possible D gene (5 bases). The germline V and J ends were trimmed by 3 bases and 5 bases, with 10 bases remaining between them. Germline values: CDR1 DFQATT, CDR2 SNEGSKA (reference sequence). CDR3 length equals 13 residues. This CDR3 reads CSARPTVNEKLFF. The CDR3 nucleotides read TGCAGTGCTAGGCCGACAGTAAATGAAAAACTGTTTTTT.

This chain connects TRBV6-2 or TRBV6-3 to TRBJ2-7, with 9 bases that match TRBD1. The germline V gene encodes CDR1 MNHEY and CDR2 SVGEGT. There are 17 residues in the CDR3. Trimming at V came to 5 bases and at J to 0 bases, leaving 11 bases not matched to a gene. In DNA form, the CDR3 reads TGTGCCAGCAGTCCCAGAGACAGGGGGACCAGCTCCTACGAGCAGTACTTC. The encoded protein is CASSPRDRGTSSYEQYF.

J is TRBJ1-1 and V is TRBV27; D is ambiguous. Trimming took off 6 bases at V and 6 bases at J, with 14 bases between the two ends. This CDR3 spans 13 amino acids. CDR1 is MNHEY and CDR2 is SMNVEV in the germline V gene (reference sequence). CDR3 sequence reads: CASRSLSESEAFF. DNA of the CDR3: TGTGCCAGCAGGAGCCTCAGTGAATCTGAAGCTTTCTTT.

The gene calls are TRBV6-2 or TRBV6-3 and TRBJ2-1; 12 nucleotides agree with TRBD2. V shed 2 bases, J shed 6 bases, and the junction held 8 bases outside the gene matches. The CDR3 extends over 17 amino acids. Germline V gene data show CDR1 as MNHEY and CDR2 as SVGEGT. The CDR3 loop reads CASSYTKGLAGRNEQFF. CDR3 coding DNA: TGTGCCAGCAGTTACACCAAAGGACTAGCGGGACGCAATGAGCAGTTCTTC.

This clonotype has more than one count but fewer than ten. The gene calls are TRBV29-1 and TRBJ2-1; tentative D call: TRBD2 (6 bases). The CDR3 is made up of 12 amino acids. With 3 bases removed from V and 8 bases from J, the gap between germline ends came to 11 bases. Germline assignment: CDR1 SQVTM and CDR2 ANQGSEA. This CDR3 is CSVDRRVHEQFF. The CDR3 DNA follows: TGCAGCGTTGATAGGAGGGTCCATGAGCAGTTCTTC.

The chain carries TRBV12-3 or TRBV12-4 and TRBJ2-3; 8 nucleotides align to TRBD2. This CDR3 is 16 amino acids long. V was clipped by 5 bases and J by 4 bases; unmatched bases: 11. The CDR3 DNA sequence: TGTGCCAGCAGTCCCCCGGGACTAGGTAGGCCAGATACGCAGTATTTT. Protein product: CASSPPGLGRPDTQYF.

V is TRBV12-3 or TRBV12-4 and J is TRBJ1-3; D is uncertain. This CDR3 has 13 amino acids. Trimming shortened V by 11 bases and J by 0 bases, and 11 bases separated the two germline ends. The CDR3 DNA reads as TGTGCCGCAGCACCCCGCTCTGGAAACACCATATATTTT. This sequence encodes CAAAPRSGNTIYF.

This clonotype was found a few times. The chain couples TRBV4-3 to TRBJ2-3; TRBD2 agrees at 10 bases. Germline lookup yields CDR1 LGHNA and CDR2 YSLEER. The CDR3 is made up of 17 amino acids. After removal of 0 bases from V and 4 bases from J, the junction contained 7 bases not matched to a gene. The CDR3 loop reads CASSQDSQRGGSDTQYF. CDR3 sequence (DNA): TGCGCCAGCAGCCAAGACTCCCAGCGGGGGGGATCAGATACGCAGTATTTT.

V usage is TRBV12-3 or TRBV12-4 and J usage is TRBJ1-1, with 8 bases matching TRBD1. Germline trimming cut 7 bases from V and 3 bases from J; bases unmatched to any gene: 4. The CDR3 covers 13 residues. CDR3 sequence (DNA): TGTGCCAGCACCTTGGACAGGGACACTGAAGCTTTCTTT. This translates into CASTLDRDTEAFF.

The chain couples TRBV20-1 to TRBJ2-7; D is uncertain. V lost 1 base and J lost 8, with 9 bases in between. The CDR3 sequence is 11 residues long. Looked up from germline, CDR1 is DFQATT and CDR2 is SNEGSKA (reference sequence). CDR3 in amino acids: CSARGGDKQYF. CDR3 DNA sequence: TGCAGTGCTAGAGGAGGCGACAAGCAGTACTTC.

The chain is built from TRBV27 and TRBJ2-5, with 13 bases aligning to TRBD2. Germline CDR1 and CDR2: MNHEY and SMNVEV (reference sequence). This CDR3 has 16 amino acids. V gave up 3 bases and J gave up 11 bases; unmatched junction bases: 12. The CDR3 sequence: CASSFTSGGAYSEQYF. The CDR3 nucleotides are TGTGCCAGCAGTTTTACTAGCGGGGGGGCATACAGTGAGCAGTACTTC.

This chain links TRBV7-9 with TRBJ1-6; D is unresolved. CDR1 and CDR2 from the germline V gene are SEHNR and FQNEAQ (reference sequence). The CDR3 covers 14 residues. V dropped 5 bases and J dropped 7 bases, with 12 bases sitting between them. CDR3 sequence reads: CASSLEVLNSPLHF. The CDR3 nucleotides are TGTGCCAGCAGCCTTGAGGTTCTGAATTCACCCCTCCACTTT.

This clonotype was observed a single time. The chain is built from TRBV30 and TRBJ2-1; perhaps TRBD2 as D (6 bases). The end of the DNA fits TRBJ2-7 better, so the J call may be wrong. Germline values: CDR1 GTSNPN, CDR2 SVGIG (reference sequence). The CDR3 loop spans 14 amino acids. This chain's CDR3 is CAWNVGSSGNEQYF. CDR3 nucleotides: TGTGCCTGGAATGTCGGGAGCTCTGGGAATGAGCAGTACTTC.

This clonotype occurred a few times. The chain carries TRBV27 and TRBJ2-7, with 10 bases matching TRBD2. The CDR3 contains 16 residues. V lost 4 bases, J lost 3 bases, and 9 bases stayed unmatched. Germline V CDR1 and CDR2: MNHEY, SMNVEV (reference sequence). The chain's CDR3 is CASSSLLAGDRYEQYF. The CDR3 nucleotides read TGTGCCAGCAGTTCCCTCCTAGCGGGAGATCGCTACGAGCAGTACTTC.

The chain uses TRBV12-5 and TRBJ2-6; D remains unclear. Germline V lookup: CDR1 LGHNT, CDR2 FRNRAP. V lost 6 bases to trimming and J lost 1 base, with 10 bases between them. This CDR3 region has 15 residues. This CDR3 is CASGYGASGANVLTF. CDR3 nucleotide sequence: TGTGCTAGTGGGTACGGAGCGTCTGGGGCCAACGTCCTGACTTTC.